This T cell receptor beta chain was identified in a study of cytomegalovirus exposure and HLA in healthy donors. As concerns this clone: Its antigen is currently unknown.

PCR primers comprised 60 Vbeta and 13 Jbeta primers. Sequenced by immunoSEQ multiplex PCR; TCRdb stores in-frame clones only, minus some. The table gives 65,000 to 80,000 clones; the top ten clones make up around 7.2% of it. CDR1 WSHSY and CDR2 SAAADI come from the germline V gene. This CDR3 region has 12 residues. The donors gave bone marrow, and they were healthy. The study's findings and limits: An assumption of roughly uniform sequencing depth across donors underlay the presence/absence analyses.

Sequencing was done on a sample of PBMCs. The receptor's source is a female donor in good health and CMV-seropositive. The chain carries TRBV10-2 and TRBJ2-5; D perhaps matches TRBD2 (5 bases). The J call is uncertain, as TRBJ2-7 better fits the DNA end. The CDR3 spells CASSVGENEQYF. The DNA for the CDR3 is TGCGCCAGCAGTGTCGGGGAGAACGAGCAGTACTTC.